The source of this T cell receptor beta chain is a study of T cells in Graves' hyperthyroidism and ophthalmopathy. From RNA transcripts, TCR beta CDR3 regions were amplified. First-round RT-PCR targeting the TCR CDR3 was performed with the HTBI primer set. Using its own MiXCR run on the multiplex PCR reads, TCRdb lists one record per CDR3 protein. The sample lists around 380,000 distinct CDR3 sequences; approximately 12% were seen once. The V and J ends lost 0 bases and 0 bases respectively, with 12 bases between them. The germline gives CDR1 SGHVS, CDR2 FNYEAQ. There are 17 residues in the CDR3. This clonotype was seen at least ten times.

This TCR was recovered from a man aged 25-45 years with Graves' hyperthyroidism that later progressed to Graves' ophthalmopathy. What was sequenced was blood. The chain links TRBV7-6 to TRBJ2-1; D is uncertain. DNA for the CDR3: TGTGCCAGCAGCTTAGCGACTCCATGGAACTCCTACAATGAGCAGTTCTTC. Protein: CASSLATPWNSYNEQFF. The full variable domain, with the rest looked up from reference TRBV7-6 and TRBJ2-1, is GAGVSQSPRYKVTKRGQDVALRCDPISGHVSLYWYRQALGQGPEFLTYFNYEAQQDKSGLPNDRFSAERPEGSISTLTIQRTEQRDSAMYRCASSLATPWNSYNEQFFGPGTRLTVL.